The T cell receptor beta chain described here comes from a study of T cell responses to AZD1222 COVID-19 vaccine. Study summary: Pooled samples include second doses given at about 4 or 12 weeks. Whole-study results and caveats: An increase in Spike-specific TCR breadth and depth was observed after two AZD1222 doses. The study reported that nearly half of spike-specific TCRs target unmutated variant regions.

Turning to this clone: Antigen: not known.

Trimming removed 8 bases from V and 1 base from J, with 11 bases in between. The CDR3 runs 13 residues. The germline CDR1 and CDR2 sequences are WSHSY and SAAADI. Method: immunoSEQ multiplex PCR; TCRdb's copy keeps in-frame clones and lacks some. The data contain roughly 160,000 clones, 90% to 95% of them singletons. Source: peripheral blood, taken on day 0 of AZD1222 vaccination. The chain joins TRBV10-2 to TRBJ1-1; D is ambiguous. This TCR was sampled from an adult in good health. The CDR3 here is CASREAANTEAFF. The DNA for the CDR3 is TGCGCCAGCCGGGAAGCCGCGAACACTGAAGCTTTCTTT.